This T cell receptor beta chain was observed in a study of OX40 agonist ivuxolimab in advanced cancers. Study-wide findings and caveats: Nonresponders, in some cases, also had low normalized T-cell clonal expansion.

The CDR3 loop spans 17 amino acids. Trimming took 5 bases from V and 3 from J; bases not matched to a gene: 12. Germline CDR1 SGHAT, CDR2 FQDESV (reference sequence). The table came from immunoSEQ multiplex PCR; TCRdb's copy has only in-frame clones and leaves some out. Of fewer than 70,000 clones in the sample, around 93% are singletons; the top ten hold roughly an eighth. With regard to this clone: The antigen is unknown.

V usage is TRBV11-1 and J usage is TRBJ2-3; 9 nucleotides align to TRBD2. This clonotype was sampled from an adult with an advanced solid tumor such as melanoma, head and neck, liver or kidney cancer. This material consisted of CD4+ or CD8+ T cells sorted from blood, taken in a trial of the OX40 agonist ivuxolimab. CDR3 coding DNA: TGTGCCAGCAGCCCTAGAGATAGCGGGAGAGGTACAGATACGCAGTATTTT. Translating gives CASSPRDSGRGTDTQYF. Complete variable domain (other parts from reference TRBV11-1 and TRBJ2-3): EAEVAQSPRYKITEKSQAVAFWCDPISGHATLYWYRQILGQGPELLVQFQDESVVDDSQLPKDRFSAERLKGVDSTLKIQPAELGDSAMYLCASSPRDSGRGTDTQYFGPGTRLTVL.